The 28 T cell receptor beta chains presented below share a single source sample, sequenced in a study of T cells in Graves' hyperthyroidism and ophthalmopathy. RNA transcripts yielded amplified TCR beta CDR3 regions. Researchers ran a first-round RT-PCR on the TCR CDR3 using the HTBI primer set. TCRdb passed the multiplex PCR reads through MiXCR, listing each CDR3 protein once. The sample has hundreds of thousands of distinct CDR3 sequences, around 13% seen once. Specimen: blood. These receptors were taken from a woman in her 30s with Graves' hyperthyroidism that later progressed to Graves' ophthalmopathy.

This chain joins TRBV7-3 and TRBJ2-2; 8 bases are shared with TRBD1. Germline values: CDR1 SGHTA, CDR2 FQGTGA. The CDR3 spans 15 residues. The trim removed 5 bases at V and 6 bases at J, leaving 8 bases unmatched. The CDR3 DNA reads as TGTGCCAGCAGCCCACAGGGGGGCGGGGCCGGGGAGCTGTTTTTT. As protein: CASSPQGGGAGELFF.

This clonotype was detected only a few times. The chain employs TRBV7-9 and TRBJ2-1, with TRBD2 identical over 7 bases. With V trimmed by 4 bases and J by 8 bases, 17 bases remained unmatched. Germline loops: CDR1 SEHNR, CDR2 FQNEAQ (reference sequence). The CDR3 runs 17 residues. CDR3 sequence reads: CASSYPKDSGFSDEQFF. The CDR3 coding sequence is TGTGCCAGCAGCTACCCGAAGGATAGCGGGTTTTCTGATGAGCAGTTCTTC.

The CDR3 loop is CASSGRTGDTEAFF. In DNA form, the CDR3 reads TGTGCCAGCAGCGGTAGGACAGGGGACACTGAAGCTTTCTTT. This chain links TRBV2 with TRBJ1-1, with 9 bases matching TRBD1. J was trimmed by 3 bases and V by 6 bases; bases with no gene match: 5. Per the germline V gene, CDR1 is SNHLY and CDR2 is FYNNEI. This CDR3 region has 14 residues.

This clonotype came up many times. The chain has TRBV30 and TRBJ1-6; possibly TRBD1 for D (5 bases). This CDR3 spans 13 amino acids. CDR1 GTSNPN and CDR2 SVGIG come from the germline V gene (reference sequence). Trimming removed 5 bases at V and 6 bases at J, with 11 bases between. CDR3 in DNA: TGTGCCTGGCACTGGGGCGGTAATTCACCCCTCCACTTT. It encodes CAWHWGGNSPLHF.

This clonotype has ten or more counts. Here the CDR3 DNA reads TGTGCCAGCAGGTCCCGACTTGTCGGAGGGCAAGAGACCCAGTACTTC. Translation: CASRSRLVGGQETQYF. This chain links TRBV12-3 or TRBV12-4 with TRBJ2-5; a possible D gene is TRBD2 (6 bases). V lost 6 bases and J 2 bases, leaving 19 bases between the germline ends. This CDR3 spans 16 amino acids.

This clonotype was recorded many times. The J gene is TRBJ2-1, the V gene TRBV30, with TRBD2 identical over 10 bases. CDR1 GTSNPN and CDR2 SVGIG come from the germline V gene (reference sequence). Trimming took 2 bases from V and 6 from J; bases not matched to a gene: 13. The CDR3 covers 17 residues. CDR3 DNA sequence: TGTGCCTGGAGTTCGAGGCCTAGCGGGAGTCCCGGCAATGAGCAGTTCTTC. Encoded protein: CAWSSRPSGSPGNEQFF. The variable domain in full, completed from reference TRBV30 and TRBJ2-1, reads SQTIHQWPATLVQPVGSPLSLECTVEGTSNPNLYWYRQAAGRGLQLLFYSVGIGQISSEVPQNLSASRPQDRQFILSSKKLLLSDSGFYLCAWSSRPSGSPGNEQFFGPGTRLTVL.

This clonotype appeared many times. The chain joins TRBV11-2 to TRBJ2-2; the match to TRBD2 covers 14 bases. Germline loops: CDR1 SGHAT, CDR2 FQNNGV. The V segment lost 5 bases and the J segment 5 bases; nucleotides outside the gene matches: 7. The CDR3 is made up of 17 amino acids. The CDR3 DNA follows: TGTGCCAGCAGCCTCGGGACTAGCGGGAGAGGGACCGGGGAGCTGTTTTTT. Translation: CASSLGTSGRGTGELFF.

About this clonotype itself: This could be a read error, since a much larger clone is one nucleotide away. The V call is TRBV5-1, the J call TRBJ1-1; tentatively, D is TRBD1 (5 bases). The CDR3 totals 13 residues. Germline V gene data show CDR1 as SGHRS and CDR2 as YFSETQ. The ends were cut back, 2 bases at V and 4 bases at J, with 9 bases in the middle. The chain's CDR3 is CASSFWGSTEAFF. The CDR3, as DNA: TGCGCCAGCAGCTTTTGGGGGAGCACTGAAGCTTTCTTT.

This clonotype was seen at least ten times. The chain combines TRBV28 with TRBJ1-1; D perhaps matches TRBD1 (5 bases). The V end was cut by 1 base, the J end by 5 bases, with 14 bases between. This CDR3 is built from 15 residues. CDR1 and CDR2 (germline): MDHEN, SYDVKM. For the CDR3, the DNA is TGTGCCAGCAGTTTATTCGGGGGAACGGGGACTGAAGCTTTCTTT. Translating gives CASSLFGGTGTEAFF. The whole variable domain, filled in from reference TRBV28 and TRBJ1-1, reads DVKVTQSSRYLVKRTGEKVFLECVQDMDHENMFWYRQDPGLGLRLIYFSYDVKMKEKGDIPEGYSVSREKKERFSLILESASTNQTSMYLCASSLFGGTGTEAFFGQGTRLTVV.

This clonotype came up a few times. A much bigger clone sits one base away, suggesting this may be a read error. The chain uses TRBV2 and TRBJ2-1; D is possibly TRBD2 (6 bases). The length of the CDR3 is 15 residues. Germline assignment: CDR1 SNHLY and CDR2 FYNNEI. The CDR3 spells CASSGEANSCNEQFF. Written as DNA, the CDR3 is TGTGCCAGCAGTGGGGAGGCTAACTCCTGCAATGAGCAGTTCTTC.

This rearrangement joins TRBV5-1 to TRBJ2-7, with 9 bases aligning to TRBD1. Losses at the gene ends were 5 bases for V and 6 bases for J; bases not matched to a gene: 9. The V gene's germline CDR1 is SGHRS and CDR2 YFSETQ. The CDR3 sequence is 14 residues long. The CDR3 region is CASSTTGGRGEQYF. Written as DNA, the CDR3 is TGCGCCAGCAGTACCACAGGGGGCAGGGGCGAGCAGTACTTC.

This clonotype was counted at least ten times. For the CDR3, the DNA is TGTGCCAGCAGCCCCCAGGGGGCCCTCCAATCGAATGAGCAGTTCTTC. Its protein product is CASSPQGALQSNEQFF. The V and J genes are TRBV3-1 and TRBJ2-1; 8 bases are a match to TRBD1. The CDR3 contains 16 residues. V was clipped by 4 bases and J by 7 bases; unmatched bases: 12. Germline loops: CDR1 LGHDT, CDR2 YNNKEL (reference sequence).

V is TRBV10-3 and J is TRBJ2-1, with 16 bases fitting TRBD2. V lost 9 bases, J lost 7 bases, and 6 bases stayed unmatched. The germline gives CDR1 ENHRY, CDR2 SYGVKD. The CDR3 contains 15 residues. In nucleotides, the CDR3 is TGTGCCATATCCGGGACTAGCGGGAGGGCAAATGAGCAGTTCTTC. Translating gives CAISGTSGRANEQFF.

This clonotype has just a few counts. The J gene is TRBJ2-3, the V gene TRBV4-1; D call uncertain. V dropped 0 bases and J dropped 2 bases, with 9 bases sitting between them. This CDR3 contains 15 residues. In germline, CDR1 is MGHRA, CDR2 YSYEKL. DNA of the CDR3: TGCGCCAGCAGCCAAGAGGTGCCAGACACAGATACGCAGTATTTT. Translated: CASSQEVPDTDTQYF.

This clonotype was seen a handful of times. The chain is built from TRBV5-1 and TRBJ2-6; D not resolved. The V gene's germline CDR1 is SGHRS and CDR2 YFSETQ. The CDR3 runs 15 residues. V dropped 0 bases and J dropped 0 bases, with 4 bases sitting between them. The CDR3 spells CASSLGASGANVLTF. The CDR3 DNA follows: TGCGCCAGCAGCTTGGGGGCCTCTGGGGCCAACGTCCTGACTTTC.

The chain carries TRBV6-2 or TRBV6-3 and TRBJ2-1; 7 bases line up with TRBD1. The germline CDR1 and CDR2 sequences are MNHEY and SVGEGT. The CDR3 contains 12 residues. The trim removed 5 bases at V and 14 bases at J, leaving 9 bases unmatched. The CDR3 sequence is CASSQGRQGEFF. The DNA of the CDR3 is TGTGCCAGCAGTCAGGGTAGGCAGGGGGAGTTCTTC.

In this sample, this clonotype turned up a few times. Possible read error: a much larger clone is one base away. This CDR3 reads CATSDLVDTQYF. CDR3 sequence (DNA): TGTGCCACCAGTGATTTAGTAGATACGCAGTATTTT. V usage is TRBV24-1 and J usage is TRBJ2-3, with no clear D. The CDR3 contains 12 residues. The V end was cut by 1 base, the J end by 5 bases, with 3 bases between. Looked up from germline, CDR1 is KGHDR and CDR2 is SFDVKD.

The sample holds many counts of this clonotype. V and J are TRBV24-1 and TRBJ1-5, with D possibly matching TRBD1 (6 bases). Between the trimmed V and J ends, which lost 12 bases and 4 bases, there was a span of 12 bases. The CDR3 runs to 12 residues. Germline lookup yields CDR1 KGHDR and CDR2 SFDVKD. CDR3 in amino acids: CAPWTVNQPQHF. The DNA for the CDR3 is TGTGCCCCCTGGACAGTTAATCAGCCCCAGCATTTT.

This clonotype turned up a few times. The chain carries TRBV28 and TRBJ1-1; 11 bases are a match to TRBD1. J gave up 3 bases and V 2 bases, and 2 bases lay outside the gene matches. Germline V gene sequence: CDR1 MDHEN, CDR2 SYDVKM. There are 15 residues in the CDR3. For the CDR3, the DNA is TGTGCCAGCAGTTTAGGACAGGGGGCCTACACTGAAGCTTTCTTT. This encodes CASSLGQGAYTEAFF.

This clonotype has only a few counts. The chain has TRBV19 and TRBJ2-3; unclear D gene. CDR1 and CDR2 (germline): LNHDA, SQIVND (reference sequence). The germline V and J ends were trimmed by 1 base and 1 base, with 9 bases remaining between them. The CDR3 is 15 residues long. The CDR3 sequence is CASSIVGVGTDTQYF. CDR3 DNA: TGTGCCAGTAGTATAGTTGGGGTAGGCACAGATACGCAGTATTTT.

J is TRBJ2-7 and V is TRBV29-1; TRBD1 aligns across 8 bases. This CDR3 spans 13 amino acids. Germline V CDR1 and CDR2: SQVTM, ANQGSEA. With V trimmed by 7 bases and J by 3 bases, 8 bases remained unmatched. CDR3 residues: CSATRTGLYEQYF. CDR3 coding DNA: TGCAGCGCCACTAGGACAGGGCTCTACGAGCAGTACTTC.

This clonotype has a count of ten or more. The genes are TRBV27 and TRBJ1-2; 9 bases align to TRBD1. The germline CDR1 and CDR2 sequences are MNHEY and SMNVEV (reference sequence). With 6 bases clipped from V and 8 bases from J, the junction kept 10 bases outside the gene matches. The CDR3 sequence is 14 residues long. Here the CDR3 DNA reads TGTGCCAGCAGGGGGACAGGGCGGGCGTGGGGCTACACCTTC. Encoded protein: CASRGTGRAWGYTF.

This clonotype was recorded at least ten times. The J gene is TRBJ2-3, the V gene TRBV2; D unclear. Per germline, CDR1 SNHLY and CDR2 FYNNEI. V was pared by 10 bases and J by 2 bases, with 16 bases between. CDR3 length: 14 residues. CDR3 in DNA: TGTGCCATCCGTCTACGCAGCTACACAGATACGCAGTATTTT. Its protein is CAIRLRSYTDTQYF.

This clonotype appeared once. CDR3 coding DNA: TGTGCCAGCAGTCATGGACAGGACAATCAGCCCCAGCATTTT. This gives the protein CASSHGQDNQPQHF. The gene calls are TRBV6-2 or TRBV6-3 and TRBJ1-5; 7 nucleotides agree with TRBD1. Germline assignment: CDR1 MNHEY and CDR2 SVGEGT. The junction had 4 bases not matched to a gene; V was cut back by 5 bases and J by 3 bases. CDR3 length: 14 residues.

Ten or more counts support this clonotype. The chain combines TRBV2 with TRBJ2-7, with D tentatively TRBD1 or TRBD2 (6 bases each). From germline, CDR1 is SNHLY and CDR2 FYNNEI. The CDR3 is 14 residues long. The ends were cut back, 7 bases at V and 2 bases at J, with 15 bases in the middle. The CDR3 nucleotides read TGTGCCAGCACCCAAGGGGGGAGTGCCTACGAGCAGTACTTC. It encodes CASTQGGSAYEQYF. The full variable domain, completed using reference TRBV2 and TRBJ2-7, is EPEVTQTPSHQVTQMGQEVILRCVPISNHLYFYWYRQILGQKVEFLVSFYNNEISEKSEIFDDQFSVERPDGSNFTLKIRSTKLEDSAMYFCASTQGGSAYEQYFGPGTRLTVT.

This rearrangement joins TRBV15 to TRBJ2-7, with 7 positions matching TRBD2. V lost 1 base, J lost 0 bases, and 3 bases stayed unmatched. Germline V gene data show CDR1 as LNHNV and CDR2 as YYDKDF (reference sequence). This CDR3 contains 15 residues. The DNA for the CDR3 is TGTGCCACCAGCAGAGCGCGCGGGAGCTCCTACGAGCAGTACTTC. This encodes CATSRARGSSYEQYF.

Concerning this clonotype: A read error may be the cause here, since a much bigger clone is one base away. This CDR3 is missing its conserved last phenylalanine or tryptophan, likely due to a read error. The chain combines TRBV20-1 with TRBJ2-1; 7 bases line up with TRBD2. Germline CDR1 reads DFQATT; CDR2 reads SNEGSKA (reference sequence). The trim removed 1 base at V and 1 base at J, leaving 10 bases unmatched. This CDR3 has 17 residues. CDR3 amino acids: CSARGEAGAASYNEQFS. DNA for the CDR3: TGCAGTGCTAGAGGGGAGGCGGGAGCTGCGTCCTACAATGAGCAGTTCTCC.

The chain couples TRBV7-2 to TRBJ1-1; D is undetermined. Germline loops: CDR1 SGHTA, CDR2 FQGNSA. This CDR3 has 12 residues. V was clipped by 11 bases and J by 4 bases, with 14 bases between them. The CDR3 sequence is CASQAGGTEAFF. The CDR3 DNA reads TGTGCCTCGCAGGCGGGTGGCACTGAAGCTTTCTTT.